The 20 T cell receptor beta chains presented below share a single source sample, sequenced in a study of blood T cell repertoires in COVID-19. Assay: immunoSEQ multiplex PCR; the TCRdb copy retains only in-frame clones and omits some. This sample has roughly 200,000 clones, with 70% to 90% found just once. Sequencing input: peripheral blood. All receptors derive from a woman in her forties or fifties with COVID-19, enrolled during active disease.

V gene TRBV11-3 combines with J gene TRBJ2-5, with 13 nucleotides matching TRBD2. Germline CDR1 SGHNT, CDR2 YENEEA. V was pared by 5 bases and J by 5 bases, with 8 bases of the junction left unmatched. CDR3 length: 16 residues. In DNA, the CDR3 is TGTGCCAGCAGCCTTAAGACTAGCGGGGGGACTGAGACCCAGTACTTC. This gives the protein CASSLKTSGGTETQYF.

CDR3 region: CASNGAPTGELFF. The DNA for the CDR3 is TGTGCCAGCAATGGGGCCCCCACCGGGGAGCTGTTTTTT. V and J are TRBV27 and TRBJ2-2; D may be TRBD1 (5 bases). Germline values: CDR1 MNHEY, CDR2 SMNVEV (reference sequence). V was cut by 7 bases and J by 4 bases, with 10 bases left in between. The CDR3 length is 13 residues.

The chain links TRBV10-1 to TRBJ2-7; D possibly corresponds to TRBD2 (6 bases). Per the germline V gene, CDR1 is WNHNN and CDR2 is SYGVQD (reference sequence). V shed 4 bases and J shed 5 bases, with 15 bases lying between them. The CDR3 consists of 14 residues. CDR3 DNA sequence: TGCGCCAGCAGTGTTGGAGGGGTAAGCCACGAGCAGTACTTC. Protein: CASSVGGVSHEQYF.

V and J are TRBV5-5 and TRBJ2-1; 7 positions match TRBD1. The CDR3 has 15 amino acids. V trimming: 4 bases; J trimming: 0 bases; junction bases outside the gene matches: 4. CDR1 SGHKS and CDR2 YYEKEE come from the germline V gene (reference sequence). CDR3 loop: CASSVTGSSYNEQFF. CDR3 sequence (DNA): TGTGCCAGCAGCGTGACAGGGAGCTCCTACAATGAGCAGTTCTTC.

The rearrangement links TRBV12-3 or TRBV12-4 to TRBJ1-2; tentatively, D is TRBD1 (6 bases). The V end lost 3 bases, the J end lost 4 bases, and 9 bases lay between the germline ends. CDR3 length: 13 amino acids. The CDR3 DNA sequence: TGTGCCAGCAGTTTTGGGGGCGCCTATGGCTACACCTTC. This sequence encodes CASSFGGAYGYTF.

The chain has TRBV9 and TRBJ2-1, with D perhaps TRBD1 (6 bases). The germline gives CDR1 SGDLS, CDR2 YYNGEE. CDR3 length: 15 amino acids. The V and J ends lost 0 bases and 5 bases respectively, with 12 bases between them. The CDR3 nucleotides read TGTGCCAGCAGCGTAGTAACAGGGAGCCACAATGAGCAGTTCTTC. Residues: CASSVVTGSHNEQFF.

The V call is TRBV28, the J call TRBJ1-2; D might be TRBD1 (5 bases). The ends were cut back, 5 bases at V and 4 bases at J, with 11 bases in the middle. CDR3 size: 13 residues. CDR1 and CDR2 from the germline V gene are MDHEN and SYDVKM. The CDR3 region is CASSTRGFYGYTF. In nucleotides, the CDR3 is TGTGCCAGCAGTACCCGGGGGTTCTATGGCTACACCTTC.

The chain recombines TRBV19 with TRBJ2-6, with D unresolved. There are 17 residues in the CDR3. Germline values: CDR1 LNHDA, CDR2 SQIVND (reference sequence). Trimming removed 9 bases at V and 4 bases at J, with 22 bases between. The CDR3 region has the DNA TGTGCCAGCTCCTTTTTTGGATGGAGTGAAGGGGCCAACGTCCTGACTTTC. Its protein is CASSFFGWSEGANVLTF.

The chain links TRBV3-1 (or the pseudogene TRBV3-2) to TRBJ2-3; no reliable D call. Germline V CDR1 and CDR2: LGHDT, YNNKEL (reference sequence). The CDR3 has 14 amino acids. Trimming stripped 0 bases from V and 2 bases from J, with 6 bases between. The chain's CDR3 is CASSQEGFTDTQYF. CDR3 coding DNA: TGTGCCAGCAGCCAAGAGGGCTTCACAGATACGCAGTATTTT.

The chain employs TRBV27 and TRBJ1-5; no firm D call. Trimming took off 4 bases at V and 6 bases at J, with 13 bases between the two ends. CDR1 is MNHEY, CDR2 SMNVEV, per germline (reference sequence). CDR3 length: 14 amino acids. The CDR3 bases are TGTGCCAGCAGTTCGATCGGCACGGGTCAGCCCCAGCATTTT. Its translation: CASSSIGTGQPQHF.

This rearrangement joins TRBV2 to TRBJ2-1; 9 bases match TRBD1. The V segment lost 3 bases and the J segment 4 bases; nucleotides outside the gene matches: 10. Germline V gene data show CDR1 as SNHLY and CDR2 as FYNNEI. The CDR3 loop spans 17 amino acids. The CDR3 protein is CASSDRLGQGLYNEQFF. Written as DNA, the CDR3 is TGTGCCAGCAGTGATAGGTTGGGACAGGGACTTTACAATGAGCAGTTCTTC.

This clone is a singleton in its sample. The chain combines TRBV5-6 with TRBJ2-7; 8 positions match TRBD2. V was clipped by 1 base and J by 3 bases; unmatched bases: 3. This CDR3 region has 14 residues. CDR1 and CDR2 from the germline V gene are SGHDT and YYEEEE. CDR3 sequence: CASSLRGTSYEQYV. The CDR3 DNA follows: TGTGCCAGCAGCTTGAGGGGGACTAGCTACGAGCAGTACGTC.

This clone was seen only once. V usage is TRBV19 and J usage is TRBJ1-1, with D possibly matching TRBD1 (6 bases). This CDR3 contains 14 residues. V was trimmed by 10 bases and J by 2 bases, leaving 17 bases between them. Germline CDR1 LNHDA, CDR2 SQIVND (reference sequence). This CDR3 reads CATSFGQSNTEAFF. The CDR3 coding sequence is TGTGCCACATCCTTCGGACAGAGTAACACTGAAGCTTTCTTT.

CDR3 in DNA: TGTGCCAGTGGGGGACAGGTCTATGGCTACACCTTC. Translating it yields CASGGQVYGYTF. V gene TRBV19 combines with J gene TRBJ1-2; 8 positions agree with TRBD1. V shed 8 bases and J 4 bases; nucleotides not matched to a gene: 3. The CDR3 covers 12 residues. The V gene's germline CDR1 is LNHDA and CDR2 SQIVND (reference sequence).

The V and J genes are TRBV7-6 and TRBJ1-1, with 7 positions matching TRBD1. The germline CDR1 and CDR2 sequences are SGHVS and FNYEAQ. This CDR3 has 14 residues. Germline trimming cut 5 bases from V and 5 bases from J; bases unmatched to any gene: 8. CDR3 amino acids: CASSPPTTGTEAFF. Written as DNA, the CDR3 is TGTGCCAGCAGCCCTCCCACGACAGGGACTGAAGCTTTCTTT. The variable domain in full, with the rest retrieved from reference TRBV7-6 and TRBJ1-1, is GAGVSQSPRYKVTKRGQDVALRCDPISGHVSLYWYRQALGQGPEFLTYFNYEAQQDKSGLPNDRFSAERPEGSISTLTIQRTEQRDSAMYRCASSPPTTGTEAFFGQGTRLTVV.

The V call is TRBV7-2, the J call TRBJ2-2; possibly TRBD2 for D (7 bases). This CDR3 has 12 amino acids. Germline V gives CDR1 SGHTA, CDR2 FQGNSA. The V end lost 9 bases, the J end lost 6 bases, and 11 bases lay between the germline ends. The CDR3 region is CARGGHAGELFF. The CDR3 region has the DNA TGTGCCAGGGGGGGGCATGCCGGGGAGCTGTTTTTT.

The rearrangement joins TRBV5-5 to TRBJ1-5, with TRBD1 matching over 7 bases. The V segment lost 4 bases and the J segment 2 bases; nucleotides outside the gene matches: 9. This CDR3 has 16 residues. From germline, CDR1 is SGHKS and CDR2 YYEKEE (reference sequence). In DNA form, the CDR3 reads TGTGCCAGCAGCCTCCTCGGGCAGGGGGGCAATCAGCCCCAGCATTTT. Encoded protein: CASSLLGQGGNQPQHF.

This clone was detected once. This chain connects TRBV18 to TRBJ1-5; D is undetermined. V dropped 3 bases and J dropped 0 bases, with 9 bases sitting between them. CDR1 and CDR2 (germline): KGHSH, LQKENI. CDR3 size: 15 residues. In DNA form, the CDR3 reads TGTGCCAGCTCACCCCGGAGGTATAGCAATCAGCCCCAGCATTTT. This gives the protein CASSPRRYSNQPQHF.

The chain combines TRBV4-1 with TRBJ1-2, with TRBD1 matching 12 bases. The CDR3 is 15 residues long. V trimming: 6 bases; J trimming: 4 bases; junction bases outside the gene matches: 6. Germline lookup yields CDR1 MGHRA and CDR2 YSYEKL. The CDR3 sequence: CASSRPGQGAYGYTF. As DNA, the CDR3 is TGCGCCAGCAGTCGCCCGGGACAGGGGGCCTATGGCTACACCTTC.

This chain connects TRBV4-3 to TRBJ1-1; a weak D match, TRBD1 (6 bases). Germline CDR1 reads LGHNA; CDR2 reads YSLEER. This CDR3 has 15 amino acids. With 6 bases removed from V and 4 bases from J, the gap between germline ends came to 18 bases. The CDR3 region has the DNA TGCGCCAGCAGGCCGAACACAGGGAGGGGCACTGAAGCTTTCTTT. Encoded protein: CASRPNTGRGTEAFF.